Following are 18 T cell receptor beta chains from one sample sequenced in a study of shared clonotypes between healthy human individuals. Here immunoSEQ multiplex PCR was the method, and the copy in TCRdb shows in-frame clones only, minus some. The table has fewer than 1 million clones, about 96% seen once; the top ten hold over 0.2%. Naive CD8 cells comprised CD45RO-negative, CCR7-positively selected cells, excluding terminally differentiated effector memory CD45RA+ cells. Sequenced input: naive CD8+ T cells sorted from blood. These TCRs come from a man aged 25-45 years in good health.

CDR3 residues: CASSELLAGAYEQYF. CDR3 coding DNA: TGTGCCAGCAGTGAACTGTTGGCGGGAGCCTACGAGCAGTACTTC. The chain links TRBV6-1 to TRBJ2-7, with 7 positions matching TRBD2. Germline CDR1 is MNHNS and CDR2 is SASEGT. V dropped 2 bases and J dropped 2; count of bases not matched to a gene: 6. CDR3 length: 15 residues.

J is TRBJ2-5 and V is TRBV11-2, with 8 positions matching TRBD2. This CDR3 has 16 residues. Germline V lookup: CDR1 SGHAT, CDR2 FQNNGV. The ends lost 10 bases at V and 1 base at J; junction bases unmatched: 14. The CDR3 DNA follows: TGTGCCACCTTAGCGGGAACCCTACCCTCCCAAGAGACCCAGTACTTC. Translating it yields CATLAGTLPSQETQYF.

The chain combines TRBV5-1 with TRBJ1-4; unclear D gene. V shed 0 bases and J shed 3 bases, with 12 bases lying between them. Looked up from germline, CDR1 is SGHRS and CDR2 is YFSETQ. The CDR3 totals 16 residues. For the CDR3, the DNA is TGCGCCAGCAGCTTGGCGTTCGCTGGGGCTAATGAAAAACTGTTTTTT. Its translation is CASSLAFAGANEKLFF.

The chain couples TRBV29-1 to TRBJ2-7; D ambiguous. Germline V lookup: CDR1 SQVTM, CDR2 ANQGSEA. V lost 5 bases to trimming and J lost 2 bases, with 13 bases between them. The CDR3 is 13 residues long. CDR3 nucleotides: TGCAGCGTTCCAAAGGGTACTACCTACGAGCAGTACTTC. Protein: CSVPKGTTYEQYF.

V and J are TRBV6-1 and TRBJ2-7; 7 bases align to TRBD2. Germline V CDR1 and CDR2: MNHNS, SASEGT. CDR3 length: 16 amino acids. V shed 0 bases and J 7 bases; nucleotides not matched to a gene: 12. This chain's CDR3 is CASSEAPRESRGEQYF. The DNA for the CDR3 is TGTGCCAGCAGTGAAGCTCCGCGGGAGTCGAGAGGAGAGCAGTACTTC.

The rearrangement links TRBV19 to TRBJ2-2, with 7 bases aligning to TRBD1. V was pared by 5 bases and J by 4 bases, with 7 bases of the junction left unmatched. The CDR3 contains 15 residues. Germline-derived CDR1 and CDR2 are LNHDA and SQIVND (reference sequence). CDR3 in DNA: TGTGCCAGTAGTTCGATGACAGGGTTCACCGGGGAGCTGTTTTTT. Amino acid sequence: CASSSMTGFTGELFF.

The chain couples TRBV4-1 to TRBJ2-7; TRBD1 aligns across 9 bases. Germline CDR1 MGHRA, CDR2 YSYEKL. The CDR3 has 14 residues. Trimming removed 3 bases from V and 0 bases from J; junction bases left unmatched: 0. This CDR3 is CASSQTGGSYEQYF. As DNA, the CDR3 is TGCGCCAGCAGCCAGACAGGGGGCTCCTACGAGCAGTACTTC.

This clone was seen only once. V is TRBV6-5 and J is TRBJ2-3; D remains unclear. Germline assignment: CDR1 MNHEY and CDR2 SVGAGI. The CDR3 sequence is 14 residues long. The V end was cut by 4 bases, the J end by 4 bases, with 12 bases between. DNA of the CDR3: TGTGCCAGCAGTTCGATAGCAAGGGCAGATACGCAGTATTTT. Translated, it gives CASSSIARADTQYF.

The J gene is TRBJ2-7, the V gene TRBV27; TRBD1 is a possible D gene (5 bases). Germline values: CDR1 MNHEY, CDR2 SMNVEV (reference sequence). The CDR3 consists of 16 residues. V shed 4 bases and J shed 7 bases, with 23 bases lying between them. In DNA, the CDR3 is TGTGCCAGCAGTTCCGAGCCGTGGGCAGGGCCTCGTGAGCAGTACTTC. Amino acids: CASSSEPWAGPREQYF.

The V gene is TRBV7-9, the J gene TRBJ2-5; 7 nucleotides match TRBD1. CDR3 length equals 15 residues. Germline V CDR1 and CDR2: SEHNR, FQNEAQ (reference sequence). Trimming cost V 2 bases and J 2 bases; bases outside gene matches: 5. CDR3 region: CASSLTGTAQETQYF. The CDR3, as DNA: TGTGCCAGCAGCTTAACAGGGACAGCGCAAGAGACCCAGTACTTC.

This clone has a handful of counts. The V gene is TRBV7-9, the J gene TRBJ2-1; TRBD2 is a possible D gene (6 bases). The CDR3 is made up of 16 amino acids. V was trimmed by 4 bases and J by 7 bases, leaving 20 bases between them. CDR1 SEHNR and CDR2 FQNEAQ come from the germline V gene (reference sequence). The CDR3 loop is CASSSPHGARGNEQFF. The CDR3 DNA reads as TGTGCCAGCAGCTCCCCCCATGGGGCCCGGGGGAATGAGCAGTTCTTC.

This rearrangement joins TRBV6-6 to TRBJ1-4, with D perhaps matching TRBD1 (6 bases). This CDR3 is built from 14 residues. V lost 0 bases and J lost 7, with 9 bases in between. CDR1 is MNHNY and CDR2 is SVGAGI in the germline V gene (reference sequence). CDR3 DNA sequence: TGTGCCAGCAGTTACTCCAGGGGAGGTGAAAAACTGTTTTTT. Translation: CASSYSRGGEKLFF.

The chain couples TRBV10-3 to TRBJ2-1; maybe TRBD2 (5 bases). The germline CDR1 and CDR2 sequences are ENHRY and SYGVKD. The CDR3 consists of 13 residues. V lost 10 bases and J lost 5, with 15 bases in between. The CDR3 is CATQAEPNNEQFF. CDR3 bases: TGTGCCACCCAAGCGGAACCAAACAATGAGCAGTTCTTC.

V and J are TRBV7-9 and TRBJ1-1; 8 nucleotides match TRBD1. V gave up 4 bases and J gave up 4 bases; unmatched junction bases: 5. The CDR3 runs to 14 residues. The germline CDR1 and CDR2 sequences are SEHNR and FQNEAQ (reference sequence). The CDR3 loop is CASSSSTGGTEAFF. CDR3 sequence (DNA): TGTGCCAGCAGCTCTTCCACAGGGGGCACTGAAGCTTTCTTT.

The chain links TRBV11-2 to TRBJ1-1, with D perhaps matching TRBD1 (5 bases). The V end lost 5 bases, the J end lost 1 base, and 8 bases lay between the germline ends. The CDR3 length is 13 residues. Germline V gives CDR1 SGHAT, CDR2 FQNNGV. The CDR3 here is CASSPTGNTEAFF. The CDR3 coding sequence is TGTGCCAGCAGCCCTACAGGGAACACTGAAGCTTTCTTT.

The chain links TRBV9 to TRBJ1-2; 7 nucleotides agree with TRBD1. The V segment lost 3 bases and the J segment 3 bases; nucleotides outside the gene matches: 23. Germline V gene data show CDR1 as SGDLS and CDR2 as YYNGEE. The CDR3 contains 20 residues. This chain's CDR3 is CASSGETLGRGGQADYGYTF. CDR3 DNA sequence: TGTGCCAGCAGCGGAGAAACCCTAGGGCGGGGAGGACAGGCAGACTATGGCTACACCTTC.

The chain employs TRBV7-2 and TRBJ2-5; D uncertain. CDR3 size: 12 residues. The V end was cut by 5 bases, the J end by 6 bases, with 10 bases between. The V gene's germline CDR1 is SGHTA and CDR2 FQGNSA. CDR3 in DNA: TGTGCCAGCAGCCTCCCTCTCCAGACCCAGTACTTC. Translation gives CASSLPLQTQYF.

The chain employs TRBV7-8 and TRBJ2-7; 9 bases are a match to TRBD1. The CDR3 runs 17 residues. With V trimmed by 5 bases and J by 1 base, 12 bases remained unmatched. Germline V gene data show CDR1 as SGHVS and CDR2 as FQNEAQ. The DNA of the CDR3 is TGTGCCAGCAGCATACCGGGACAGGGAAGTTTATCCTACGAGCAGTACTTC. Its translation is CASSIPGQGSLSYEQYF.